The next 23 T cell receptor beta chains were all read from a single sample in a study of tumor T cells in aggressive B-cell lymphoma. TCRdb's copy holds only in-frame clones and misses some; the assay was immunoSEQ multiplex PCR. The table lists several hundred clones, roughly 94% of them singletons. Sequenced sample: tumor tissue. Every receptor here comes from an adult with diffuse large B cell lymphoma.

This chain links TRBV7-9 with TRBJ2-1; no clear D gene. V was clipped by 1 base and J by 0 bases, with 7 bases between them. Germline CDR1 reads SEHNR; CDR2 reads FQNEAQ (reference sequence). The CDR3 has 15 residues. The CDR3 here is CASSLEHLSYNEQFF. In DNA, the CDR3 is TGTGCCAGCAGCTTAGAACACCTCTCCTACAATGAGCAGTTCTTC.

This chain connects TRBV5-4 to TRBJ1-4, with D unclear. This CDR3 region has 16 residues. The V and J ends lost 3 bases and 0 bases respectively, with 12 bases between them. The germline V gene encodes CDR1 SGHNT and CDR2 YYREEE (reference sequence). CDR3 in DNA: TGTGCCAGCAGCTCGCGGACGGGAGCAACTAATGAAAAACTGTTTTTT. Protein sequence: CASSSRTGATNEKLFF.

This chain joins TRBV10-3 and TRBJ2-7; D gene uncertain. Trimming took off 0 bases at V and 2 bases at J, with 8 bases between the two ends. This CDR3 spans 14 amino acids. Germline V gene sequence: CDR1 ENHRY, CDR2 SYGVKD. CDR3 amino acids: CAISESAPTYEQYF. In DNA, the CDR3 is TGTGCCATCAGTGAGTCCGCACCTACCTACGAGCAGTACTTC.

The rearrangement uses TRBV5-6 and TRBJ2-7; unclear D gene. V dropped 1 base and J dropped 0 bases, with 5 bases sitting between them. Germline V gene sequence: CDR1 SGHDT, CDR2 YYEEEE. This CDR3 is 13 amino acids long. The chain's CDR3 is CASSLFHSYEQYF. Written as DNA, the CDR3 is TGTGCCAGCAGCTTGTTTCACTCCTACGAGCAGTACTTC.

This chain uses TRBV9 with TRBJ2-7, with 8 bases aligning to TRBD1. The ends lost 0 bases at V and 2 bases at J; junction bases unmatched: 4. CDR1 is SGDLS, CDR2 YYNGEE, per germline. The CDR3 covers 15 residues. The CDR3 DNA reads as TGTGCCAGCAGCGTAGACGGCAGGGGGCCCTACGAGCAGTACTTC. This encodes CASSVDGRGPYEQYF.

CDR3 protein: CASSLDGQIYEQYF. CDR3 bases: TGTGCCAGCAGCTTAGATGGACAGATCTACGAGCAGTACTTC. The gene calls are TRBV11-1 and TRBJ2-7; D perhaps matches TRBD1 (6 bases). Germline-derived CDR1 and CDR2 are SGHAT and FQDESV (reference sequence). This CDR3 has 14 amino acids. V gave up 1 base and J gave up 3 bases, with 10 bases separating them.

V and J are TRBV10-3 and TRBJ1-1, with D tentatively TRBD1 (5 bases). This CDR3 region has 16 residues. Germline CDR1 ENHRY, CDR2 SYGVKD. Trimming removed 1 base from V and 2 bases from J, with 14 bases in between. CDR3 amino acids: CAISEWGGRINTEAFF. Here the CDR3 DNA reads TGTGCCATCAGTGAGTGGGGCGGCAGGATAAACACTGAAGCTTTCTTT.

The chain carries TRBV9 and TRBJ2-5; a possible D gene is TRBD1 (5 bases). Germline CDR1 and CDR2: SGDLS and YYNGEE. This CDR3 has 15 amino acids. V lost 0 bases and J 4 bases, leaving 13 bases between the germline ends. CDR3 loop: CASSVGGATTETQYF. Written as DNA, the CDR3 is TGTGCCAGCAGCGTAGGTGGGGCCACCACAGAGACCCAGTACTTC.

The rearrangement links TRBV10-3 to TRBJ1-2, with 10 bases fitting TRBD1. The germline gives CDR1 ENHRY, CDR2 SYGVKD. The CDR3 totals 16 residues. The junction had 4 bases not matched to a gene; V was cut back by 1 base and J by 2 bases. The CDR3 DNA is TGTGCCATCAGTGAGTTAGGGGGACAGGGGAACTATGGCTACACCTTC. It is translated as CAISELGGQGNYGYTF.

V gene TRBV6-5 combines with J gene TRBJ1-4; D not certain. V was cut by 5 bases and J by 3 bases, with 10 bases left in between. The CDR3 runs 14 residues. The germline V gene encodes CDR1 MNHEY and CDR2 SVGAGI. The CDR3 DNA follows: TGTGCCAGCAGTCCGGTGTTATCTAATGAAAAACTGTTTTTT. Its translation is CASSPVLSNEKLFF.

This clone was recorded only once. The chain is built from TRBV4-3 and TRBJ1-2; D call uncertain. This CDR3 has 15 residues. The V gene's germline CDR1 is LGHNA and CDR2 YSLEER. Deletions cut 0 bases from V and 4 bases from J, with 12 bases between. The CDR3 reads CASSQDGGGPYGYTF. The CDR3 bases are TGCGCCAGCAGCCAAGATGGTGGAGGCCCCTATGGCTACACCTTC.

In the case of this clone: Other DNA sequences from this sample encode an identical CDR3 as well. V and J are TRBV25-1 and TRBJ2-5; D possibly corresponds to TRBD1 (7 bases). There are 13 residues in the CDR3. Germline values: CDR1 MGHDK, CDR2 SYGVNS. The V end lost 4 bases, the J end lost 4 bases, and 10 bases lay between the germline ends. The CDR3 DNA follows: TGTGCCAGCAGTGTTCAGGGGGGAGAGACCCAGTACTTC. It specifies CASSVQGGETQYF. The entire variable domain, with the rest obtained from reference TRBV25-1 and TRBJ2-5, is as follows: EADIYQTPRYLVIGTGKKITLECSQTMGHDKMYWYQQDPGMELHLIHYSYGVNSTEKGDLSSESTVSRIRTEHFPLTLESARPSHTSQYLCASSVQGGETQYFGPGTRLLVL.

The rearrangement joins TRBV19 to TRBJ1-2, with D maybe TRBD1 (6 bases). The CDR3 has 13 amino acids. Germline-derived CDR1 and CDR2 are LNHDA and SQIVND (reference sequence). Trimming shortened V by 6 bases and J by 4 bases, and 12 bases separated the two germline ends. CDR3 amino acids: CASRGDTSYGYTF. CDR3 sequence (DNA): TGTGCCAGTAGGGGGGACACTTCCTATGGCTACACCTTC.

This clone was recorded only once. The chain employs TRBV5-1 and TRBJ2-3; 7 bases align to TRBD2. CDR1 SGHRS and CDR2 YFSETQ come from the germline V gene. The trim removed 4 bases at V and 0 bases at J, leaving 11 bases unmatched. The CDR3 contains 17 residues. CDR3 residues: CASSPHVLAASTDTQYF. The CDR3 coding sequence is TGCGCCAGCAGCCCCCATGTGCTAGCGGCTAGCACAGATACGCAGTATTTT.

The chain uses TRBV2 and TRBJ1-3; D unclear. Deletions cut 6 bases from V and 4 bases from J, with 10 bases between. The germline V gene has CDR1 SNHLY and CDR2 FYNNEI. The CDR3 consists of 13 residues. CDR3 protein: CASSGTAGNTIYF. DNA for the CDR3: TGTGCCAGCAGCGGTACCGCGGGAAACACCATATATTTT.

The J gene is TRBJ2-5, the V gene TRBV20-1; D not certain. Germline V CDR1 and CDR2: DFQATT, SNEGSKA (reference sequence). Trimming stripped 3 bases from V and 4 bases from J, with 3 bases between. This CDR3 contains 10 residues. The CDR3 sequence is CSARRETQYF. The CDR3 DNA reads as TGCAGTGCTAGGAGAGAGACCCAGTACTTC.

This clone appeared once. The chain joins TRBV7-9 to TRBJ2-3; no clear D gene. The CDR3 has 14 amino acids. Germline assignment: CDR1 SEHNR and CDR2 FQNEAQ (reference sequence). The V gene lost 1 base and the J gene lost 2 bases, with 7 bases spanning the gap. The CDR3 DNA sequence: TGTGCCAGCAGCTTAGGCGGAGACACAGATACGCAGTATTTT. Its protein product is CASSLGGDTDTQYF.

The chain has TRBV30 and TRBJ1-1, with TRBD1 identical over 9 bases. The CDR3 spans 13 residues. With V trimmed by 2 bases and J by 6 bases, 4 bases remained unmatched. Germline-derived CDR1 and CDR2 are GTSNPN and SVGIG (reference sequence). As DNA, the CDR3 is TGTGCCTGGAGTATGGGACAGGGCTCTGAAGCTTTCTTT. Encoded protein: CAWSMGQGSEAFF.

The rearrangement joins TRBV2 to TRBJ2-1; TRBD1 matches at 9 bases. V gave up 7 bases and J gave up 11 bases; unmatched junction bases: 9. The CDR3 is 13 residues long. Germline loops: CDR1 SNHLY, CDR2 FYNNEI. The CDR3 DNA is TGTGCCAGCACACGACGACAGGGGGACCAGCAGTTCTTC. Translation gives CASTRRQGDQQFF. The variable domain in full, completed from reference TRBV2 and TRBJ2-1, reads EPEVTQTPSHQVTQMGQEVILRCVPISNHLYFYWYRQILGQKVEFLVSFYNNEISEKSEIFDDQFSVERPDGSNFTLKIRSTKLEDSAMYFCASTRRQGDQQFFGPGTRLTVL.

This clone was observed once. The chain links TRBV27 to TRBJ2-2, with TRBD1 identical over 8 bases. The germline gives CDR1 MNHEY, CDR2 SMNVEV (reference sequence). V lost 6 bases, J lost 6 bases, and 6 bases stayed unmatched. The CDR3 spans 14 residues. The CDR3 sequence: CASSRTGFAGELFF. The CDR3 DNA reads TGTGCCAGCAGCCGGACAGGGTTCGCCGGGGAGCTGTTTTTT.

The chain joins TRBV9 to TRBJ1-6, with unresolved D. Trimming removed 4 bases from V and 8 bases from J, with 10 bases in between. The CDR3 runs 13 residues. Germline loops: CDR1 SGDLS, CDR2 YYNGEE. The CDR3 DNA follows: TGTGCCAGCAGCCCTCGGTTGGATTCACCCCTCCACTTT. It translates to CASSPRLDSPLHF.

The V and J genes are TRBV7-2 and TRBJ1-5; D call uncertain. Germline lookup yields CDR1 SGHTA and CDR2 FQGNSA. Trimming took off 5 bases at V and 6 bases at J, with 14 bases between the two ends. The CDR3 has 14 amino acids. The CDR3 region is CASSPDSGSQPQHF. The CDR3 DNA reads TGTGCCAGCAGCCCAGACTCGGGGAGTCAGCCCCAGCATTTT.

In DNA form, the CDR3 reads TGCGCCAGCAGCCCTAAGGAGGGGTTCTATGGCTACACCTTC. Its protein is CASSPKEGFYGYTF. The chain has TRBV4-3 and TRBJ1-2, with TRBD1 as a possible D gene (5 bases). Looked up from germline, CDR1 is LGHNA and CDR2 is YSLEER. Trimming stripped 4 bases from V and 4 bases from J, with 13 bases between. This CDR3 is built from 14 residues.